One sample yielded the 25 T cell receptor beta chains listed below, sequenced in a study of blood T cell repertoires in COVID-19. Profiled with immunoSEQ multiplex PCR; TCRdb holds only in-frame clones, not every one. The repertoire has over 80,000 clones, 80% of them found once; the top ten carry about a tenth. Specimen: peripheral blood. These TCRs come from a woman between 70 and 85 years old with acute or convalescent COVID-19.

The chain links TRBV7-2 to TRBJ1-1, with 8 bases that match TRBD1. The CDR3 covers 15 residues. V lost 4 bases and J lost 8; bases outside the gene matches: 12. CDR1 and CDR2 from the germline V gene are SGHTA and FQGNSA. DNA for the CDR3: TGTGCCAGCAGCTCGTACCGGGACAGGACGAAAGAAGCTTTCTTT. This translates into CASSSYRDRTKEAFF.

V and J are TRBV24-1 and TRBJ2-1, with TRBD1 identical over 9 bases. This CDR3 is built from 15 residues. Germline trimming cut 5 bases from V and 8 bases from J; bases unmatched to any gene: 9. Germline assignment: CDR1 KGHDR and CDR2 SFDVKD. CDR3 region: CATSVGTGSTDEQFF. The CDR3 DNA reads as TGTGCCACCAGTGTTGGGACAGGGAGTACGGATGAGCAGTTCTTC.

The CDR3 loop is CASSLLTGQNEKLFF. In nucleotides, the CDR3 is TGCGCCAGCAGCTTATTAACAGGGCAGAATGAAAAACTGTTTTTT. The chain has TRBV5-1 and TRBJ1-4, with TRBD1 as a possible D gene (6 bases). Trimming took 2 bases from V and 5 from J, leaving 13 bases between them. Germline values: CDR1 SGHRS, CDR2 YFSETQ. CDR3 length equals 15 residues.

The V gene is TRBV4-1, the J gene TRBJ2-3; possibly TRBD1 for D (5 bases). There are 15 residues in the CDR3. Looked up from germline, CDR1 is MGHRA and CDR2 is YSYEKL. V was trimmed by 0 bases and J by 0 bases, leaving 7 bases between them. The CDR3 protein is CASSQDRGSTDTQYF. The CDR3 DNA reads as TGCGCCAGCAGCCAAGATAGGGGTAGCACAGATACGCAGTATTTT.

The chain carries TRBV7-8 and TRBJ2-6; perhaps TRBD1 as D (6 bases). This CDR3 comprises 15 residues. Germline V gene data show CDR1 as SGHVS and CDR2 as FQNEAQ. Trimming cost V 5 bases and J 4 bases, with 12 bases left between them. The CDR3 loop is CASSPQGTGANVLTF. As DNA, the CDR3 is TGTGCCAGCAGCCCCCAGGGGACCGGGGCCAACGTCCTGACTTTC. Full variable domain (missing parts from reference TRBV7-8 and TRBJ2-6): GAGVSQSPRYKVAKRGQDVALRCDPISGHVSLFWYQQALGQGPEFLTYFQNEAQLDKSGLPSDRFFAERPEGSVSTLKIQRTQQEDSAVYLCASSPQGTGANVLTFGAGSRLTVL.

V is TRBV5-1 and J is TRBJ2-5; perhaps TRBD1 as D (6 bases). Germline CDR1 is SGHRS and CDR2 is YFSETQ. The germline V and J ends were trimmed by 4 bases and 6 bases, with 13 bases remaining between them. The CDR3 is 13 residues long. In DNA form, the CDR3 reads TGCGCCAGCAGCCAACAGGGCGCGCAGACCCAGTACTTC. Its protein is CASSQQGAQTQYF.

This sequence joins TRBV5-4 and TRBJ2-1; TRBD2 matches 8 bases. Germline V gene data show CDR1 as SGHNT and CDR2 as YYREEE (reference sequence). V dropped 4 bases and J dropped 1; count of bases not matched to a gene: 4. The CDR3 extends over 15 amino acids. This CDR3 reads CASSPSGSSYNEQFF. CDR3 nucleotide sequence: TGTGCCAGCAGCCCGAGCGGGAGTTCCTACAATGAGCAGTTCTTC.

This clone occurred once. V and J are TRBV6-1 and TRBJ2-1; TRBD2 agrees at 7 bases. The CDR3 contains 19 residues. CDR1 and CDR2 (germline): MNHNS, SASEGT. V dropped 3 bases and J dropped 1; count of bases not matched to a gene: 15. As DNA, the CDR3 is TGTGCCAGCAGTGAGATAGGGCATCCGGGACTATCATCCTACAATGAGCAGTTCTTC. Its protein product is CASSEIGHPGLSSYNEQFF.

The chain couples TRBV5-5 to TRBJ2-5, with TRBD1 as a possible D gene (6 bases). Germline V gene lookup returns CDR1 SGHKS and CDR2 YYEKEE (reference sequence). CDR3 length: 14 residues. The ends were cut back, 0 bases at V and 2 bases at J, with 8 bases in the middle. CDR3 coding DNA: TGTGCCAGCAGCTTGGGGGGGCAGCAAGAGACCCAGTACTTC. Translated: CASSLGGQQETQYF.

The chain employs TRBV16 and TRBJ2-7; 8 positions match TRBD1. The CDR3 consists of 15 residues. V was pared by 0 bases and J by 7 bases, with 8 bases of the junction left unmatched. Looked up from germline, CDR1 is KGHSY and CDR2 is FQNENV. CDR3 residues: CASSQSQQGAGEQYF. The CDR3 DNA is TGTGCCAGCAGCCAATCGCAGCAGGGGGCTGGAGAGCAGTACTTC.

This rearrangement joins TRBV19 to TRBJ1-5; D is unresolved. The CDR3 contains 16 residues. Trimming removed 3 bases at V and 7 bases at J, with 19 bases between. Germline CDR1 is LNHDA and CDR2 is SQIVND (reference sequence). CDR3 DNA: TGTGCCAGTAGTATCACCGGGAGGCTGGGTCGCCAGCCCCAGCATTTT. The encoded protein is CASSITGRLGRQPQHF. The whole variable domain, remainder taken from reference TRBV19 and TRBJ1-5, is DGGITQSPKYLFRKEGQNVTLSCEQNLNHDAMYWYRQDPGQGLRLIYYSQIVNDFQKGDIAEGYSVSREKKESFPLTVTSAQKNPTAFYLCASSITGRLGRQPQHFGDGTRLSIL.

This clone has a handful of counts. This chain uses TRBV5-1 with TRBJ1-4, with D perhaps matching TRBD1 (6 bases). V lost 2 bases and J lost 0, with 8 bases in between. The CDR3 has 15 residues. Germline CDR1 is SGHRS and CDR2 is YFSETQ. This CDR3 is CASSLGGTTNEKLFF. Written as DNA, the CDR3 is TGCGCCAGCAGCTTAGGGGGTACAACTAATGAAAAACTGTTTTTT.

CDR3 loop: CASSLNGQGGVNSPLHF. In DNA, the CDR3 is TGCGCCAGCAGTTTAAACGGACAGGGAGGCGTGAATTCACCCCTCCACTTT. The chain uses TRBV5-1 and TRBJ1-6; 8 nucleotides align to TRBD1. The CDR3 extends over 17 amino acids. V shed 5 bases, J shed 7 bases, and the junction held 14 bases outside the gene matches. CDR1 is SGHRS, CDR2 YFSETQ, per germline.

The chain couples TRBV5-6 to TRBJ1-3; 8 bases are a match to TRBD1. V gave up 2 bases and J gave up 4 bases; unmatched junction bases: 2. Germline V CDR1 and CDR2: SGHDT, YYEEEE. The CDR3 length is 14 residues. CDR3 residues: CASSFRGLGNTIYF. As DNA, the CDR3 is TGTGCCAGCAGCTTCAGGGGGCTCGGAAACACCATATATTTT. Based on the CDR3 plus reference TRBV5-6 and TRBJ1-3, the full variable domain is DAGVTQSPTHLIKTRGQQVTLRCSPKSGHDTVSWYQQALGQGPQFIFQYYEEEERQRGNFPDRFSGHQFPNYSSELNVNALLLGDSALYLCASSFRGLGNTIYFGEGSWLTVV.

The rearrangement joins TRBV30 to TRBJ1-1, with D perhaps TRBD1 (5 bases). CDR1 GTSNPN and CDR2 SVGIG come from the germline V gene (reference sequence). V dropped 2 bases and J dropped 5 bases, with 12 bases sitting between them. This CDR3 spans 13 amino acids. In nucleotides, the CDR3 is TGTGCCTGGAGTTACCAAAGGGGAACTGAAGCTTTCTTT. Protein sequence: CAWSYQRGTEAFF.

This clone was picked up a small number of times. The chain uses TRBV30 and TRBJ1-1, with D hard to call. Trimming pared 2 bases from V and 1 base from J, leaving 8 bases between. Germline CDR1 GTSNPN, CDR2 SVGIG (reference sequence). The CDR3 covers 13 residues. The CDR3 nucleotides read TGTGCCTGGAGTAGCGCCTCGAACACTGAAGCTTTCTTT. Amino acids: CAWSSASNTEAFF.

The chain has TRBV7-6 and TRBJ1-3, with D perhaps matching TRBD1 (5 bases). Germline-derived CDR1 and CDR2 are SGHVS and FNYEAQ. The V end was cut by 1 base, the J end by 1 base, with 11 bases between. The length of the CDR3 is 16 residues. The CDR3, as DNA: TGTGCCAGCAGCTTAGTCTTCGCAGGGTCTGGAAACACCATATATTTT. Amino acid sequence: CASSLVFAGSGNTIYF.

The CDR3 bases are TGTGCCTGGAGTAAGATGGGACAGGGATTGAATTCACCCCTCCACTTT. Amino acid sequence: CAWSKMGQGLNSPLHF. V is TRBV30 and J is TRBJ1-6; 9 nucleotides match TRBD1. From germline, CDR1 is GTSNPN and CDR2 SVGIG (reference sequence). This CDR3 spans 16 amino acids. J lost 7 bases, V lost 2 bases, and 9 bases had no gene match.

This chain joins TRBV7-8 and TRBJ2-1; 10 bases agree with TRBD1. V lost 4 bases to trimming and J lost 7 bases; unmatched junction nucleotides: 10. The length of the CDR3 is 16 residues. Germline CDR1 SGHVS, CDR2 FQNEAQ. CDR3 residues: CASSSVTGGISNEQFF. CDR3 DNA sequence: TGTGCCAGCAGCTCCGTGACAGGGGGCATATCGAATGAGCAGTTCTTC.

V gene TRBV28 combines with J gene TRBJ2-1; TRBD2 agrees at 9 bases. This CDR3 comprises 20 residues. After removal of 6 bases from V and 0 bases from J, the junction contained 18 bases not matched to a gene. Germline V gives CDR1 MDHEN, CDR2 SYDVKM. The CDR3 is CASSPLVSGGPISSYNEQFF. CDR3 DNA sequence: TGTGCCAGCAGCCCTTTAGTGAGCGGGGGGCCGATAAGCTCCTACAATGAGCAGTTCTTC.

The chain is built from TRBV5-4 and TRBJ2-7; 10 bases agree with TRBD2. The CDR3 has 16 residues. Germline CDR1 reads SGHNT; CDR2 reads YYREEE (reference sequence). Losses at the gene ends were 2 bases for V and 3 bases for J; bases not matched to a gene: 8. In DNA, the CDR3 is TGTGCCAGCAGCTTCCAAGGACTAGCGGAGTTCTACGAGCAGTACTTC. Amino acids: CASSFQGLAEFYEQYF.

The chain's CDR3 is CASSERLRTSGRICTSGELFF. The CDR3 nucleotides are TGCGCCAGCAGTGAGAGGCTTAGGACTAGCGGGAGAATCTGTACAAGCGGGGAGCTGTTTTTT. The V and J genes are TRBV10-1 and TRBJ2-2; 13 bases line up with TRBD2. Germline-derived CDR1 and CDR2 are WNHNN and SYGVQD (reference sequence). The trim removed 2 bases at V and 7 bases at J, leaving 19 bases unmatched. The CDR3 has 21 amino acids.

The chain has TRBV28 and TRBJ1-5, with TRBD1 matching over 7 bases. CDR1 and CDR2 from the germline V gene are MDHEN and SYDVKM. The CDR3 spans 16 residues. V lost 0 bases to trimming and J lost 3 bases; unmatched junction nucleotides: 5. The CDR3 is CASSLWGQGVNQPQHF. CDR3 sequence (DNA): TGTGCCAGCAGTTTATGGGGCCAGGGGGTCAATCAGCCCCAGCATTTT.

J is TRBJ2-1 and V is TRBV28, with 9 bases aligning to TRBD1. There are 18 residues in the CDR3. The germline V gene encodes CDR1 MDHEN and CDR2 SYDVKM. The CDR3 DNA reads as TGTGCGTCTCAGCGGGACAGGGTATTGACTAACTACTACAATGAGCAGTTCTTC. It yields the protein CASQRDRVLTNYYNEQFF.

J is TRBJ2-3 and V is TRBV7-9; D not resolved. The CDR3 totals 14 residues. V gave up 5 bases and J gave up 0 bases, with 9 bases separating them. Per germline, CDR1 SEHNR and CDR2 FQNEAQ (reference sequence). The CDR3 is CASSHSPSTDTQYF. The DNA for the CDR3 is TGTGCCAGCAGCCACTCGCCAAGCACAGATACGCAGTATTTT.